The entry below describes one TCR beta chain. Its cognate antigen is unknown. Using immunoSEQ multiplex PCR, the repertoire was profiled, and TCRdb retains in-frame clones only, with some absent. The sample lists a few hundred thousand clones; roughly 70% were seen once. The data stem from a study of shared clonotypes between healthy human individuals. Regarding the study as a whole: A generally larger estimated richness was seen in naive subsets than in memory subsets.

CDR3 length equals 12 residues. Germline CDR1 and CDR2: SQVTM and ANQGSEA. V was trimmed by 7 bases and J by 7 bases, leaving 13 bases between them. The rearrangement joins TRBV29-1 to TRBJ1-4; possibly TRBD1 for D (6 bases). The clonotype comes from a man aged 25 to 40 in good health. Sequencing input: memory CD4+ T cells sorted from blood. Subset defined: CD45RA-negative fraction. The chain's CDR3 is CSASGGGEKLFF. CDR3 DNA: TGCAGCGCCTCGGGGGGCGGTGAAAAACTGTTTTTT. The full variable domain, completed using reference TRBV29-1 and TRBJ1-4, is SAVISQKPSRDICQRGTSLTIQCQVDSQVTMMFWYRQQPGQSLTLIATANQGSEATYESGFVIDKFPISRPNLTFSTLTVSNMSPEDSSIYLCSASGGGEKLFFGSGTQLSVL.